The sample holds a few counts of the clone carrying this T cell receptor beta chain. The antigen remains unidentified. V lost 6 bases and J lost 5, with 14 bases in between. This CDR3 is 15 amino acids long. Germline V gives CDR1 LGHNT, CDR2 FRNRAP. These data come from a study of shared clonotypes between healthy human individuals. Study-wide background: Plates per donor: three CD4 naive, three CD4 memory, two CD8 naive, one CD8 memory. Points from the study as a whole: In contrast to clonotypes shared by all four donors, non-shared clonotypes had lower generation probabilities.

Libraries were prepared by immunoSEQ multiplex PCR; TCRdb keeps only in-frame clonotypes and omits some of them. The sample has some 2,000,000 clones, 90% to 96% seen once. The TCR comes from a man in his late teens or twenties in good health. V and J are TRBV12-5 and TRBJ1-6; D gene ambiguous. Material: naive CD4+ T cells sorted from blood. The subset denotes: CD45RA+ positively selected. In DNA form, the CDR3 reads TGTGCTAGTGGCCCCGCCGGGCCCGATAATTCACCCCTCCACTTT. Translated: CASGPAGPDNSPLHF.